The 6 T cell receptor beta chains below all came from one sample that was sequenced in a study of blood T cell repertoires in COVID-19. Here immunoSEQ multiplex PCR was the method, and the copy in TCRdb shows in-frame clones only, minus some. The data hold some 30,000 clones, with approximately 83% observed a single time. The sample was peripheral blood. The receptors shown here come from a woman aged 55 to 70 with active COVID-19.

The chain employs TRBV19 and TRBJ2-7, with TRBD2 identical over 8 bases. Germline CDR1 and CDR2: LNHDA and SQIVND (reference sequence). CDR3 size: 15 residues. Trimming removed 3 bases from V and 2 bases from J; junction bases left unmatched: 6. The CDR3 bases are TGTGCCAGTAGTATCGGAGCGGGGGAGACCTACGAGCAGTACTTC. Translated, it gives CASSIGAGETYEQYF.

The V and J genes are TRBV28 and TRBJ1-4, with 8 bases fitting TRBD1. CDR3 length: 14 amino acids. With V trimmed by 5 bases and J by 7 bases, 6 bases remained unmatched. The germline gives CDR1 MDHEN, CDR2 SYDVKM. The CDR3 DNA reads TGTGCCAGCAGTCCAGGGGGCGCTGGTGAAAAACTGTTTTTT. This gives the protein CASSPGGAGEKLFF.

V and J are TRBV6-5 and TRBJ2-5; D possibly corresponds to TRBD1 (6 bases). Germline CDR1 and CDR2: MNHEY and SVGAGI. The CDR3 spans 13 residues. V lost 10 bases and J 4 bases, leaving 16 bases between the germline ends. CDR3 amino acids: CATLGHHLETQYF. The CDR3 coding sequence is TGTGCCACCCTGGGACACCACTTAGAGACCCAGTACTTC.

The genes are TRBV27 and TRBJ2-7; tentatively, D is TRBD1 (5 bases). Trimming pared 1 base from V and 6 bases from J, leaving 13 bases between. This CDR3 region has 14 residues. Germline V gene lookup returns CDR1 MNHEY and CDR2 SMNVEV (reference sequence). The CDR3 DNA sequence: TGTGCCAGCAGTTTATTCGCTCTGCAGGGCGAGCAGTACTTC. This sequence encodes CASSLFALQGEQYF.

The chain joins TRBV3-1 (or the pseudogene TRBV3-2) to TRBJ1-2, with TRBD1 identical over 8 bases. In germline, CDR1 is LGHDT, CDR2 YNNKEL (reference sequence). After removal of 1 base from V and 8 bases from J, the junction contained 15 bases not matched to a gene. The CDR3 consists of 17 residues. CDR3 in amino acids: CASSQGRTGLTGTGYTF. CDR3 DNA sequence: TGTGCCAGCAGCCAAGGCCGGACAGGGCTGACTGGAACGGGCTACACCTTC.

The chain uses TRBV7-9 and TRBJ1-2; D is perhaps TRBD1 (6 bases). Per germline, CDR1 SEHNR and CDR2 FQNEAQ (reference sequence). V lost 6 bases and J lost 10, with 15 bases in between. CDR3 size: 12 residues. The CDR3 reads CASSIGAGDYTF. The CDR3 DNA sequence: TGTGCCAGCAGTATTGGAGCAGGGGACTACACCTTC. The full variable domain, its missing parts supplied by reference TRBV7-9 and TRBJ1-2, is DTGVSQNPRHKITKRGQNVTFRCDPISEHNRLYWYRQTLGQGPEFLTYFQNEAQLEKSRLLSDRFSAERPKGSFSTLEIQRTEQGDSAMYLCASSIGAGDYTFGSGTRLTVV.